This T cell receptor beta chain was identified in a study of post-analysis software for immune sequencing data. Study-wide findings and caveats: Co-batched samples clustered tightly together by F measure. Controls had lower frequencies than patients of a handful of TRBV segments, which included TRBV5-6, TRBV5-1 and TRBV20-1. The study found significantly lower normalized Chao1 diversity in multiple sclerosis patients than in controls.

cDNA libraries for TCR beta contained unique molecular identifiers. From the PCR reads, TCRdb called clonotypes with MiXCR, one entry per CDR3 protein. This table holds roughly 700,000 distinct CDR3 sequences, less than 35% found once. In its sample, this clonotype was seen a few times. Its target is unknown. From germline, CDR1 is DFQATT and CDR2 SNEGSKA (reference sequence). The junction had 8 bases not matched to a gene; V was cut back by 5 bases and J by 2 bases. This CDR3 spans 15 amino acids. Sequencing was carried out using blood. This TCR came from a girl between 5 and 17 years old with multiple sclerosis. This chain uses TRBV20-1 with TRBJ2-3; 9 bases line up with TRBD1. The CDR3 loop is CSASHGTGNTDTQYF. CDR3 nucleotides: TGCAGTGCTTCCCACGGGACAGGGAACACAGATACGCAGTATTTT.